A selection of T cell receptor beta chains follows, all from one sample in a study of CD8+ T cells in alopecia areata. This table comes from immunoSEQ multiplex PCR, and its TCRdb copy is limited to in-frame clones, with some not included. This repertoire shows 30,000 to 40,000 clones, about 83% found once; its top ten account for 15% to 20%. The specimen sequenced was NKG2D-low CD8+ T cells sorted from blood. The receptor set was obtained from a human donor with alopecia areata. Both conserved end residues are part of each CDR3. The D gene is left open where the match is weak. Size is omitted from some rows. Given values are once, few, many or a class for expanded clones.

D gene,V gene,clone size,J gene,CDR3 protein,CDR3 DNA
NA,TRBV7-9,NA,TRBJ2-2,CASSPGTHTGELFF,TGTGCCAGCAGCCCCGGGACTCACACCGGGGAGCTGTTTTTT
TRBD2,TRBV4-3,NA,TRBJ2-1,CASSQDPTGGPNEQFF,TGCGCCAGCAGCCAAGATCCTACGGGGGGGCCCAATGAGCAGTTCTTC
TRBD2,TRBV29-1,once,TRBJ2-7,CSVKRGAYEQYF,TGCAGCGTGAAGCGGGGGGCCTACGAGCAGTACTTC
TRBD2,TRBV28,few,TRBJ2-1,CASSSGTSGGTSYNEQFF,TGTGCCAGCAGTTCAGGGACTAGCGGGGGGACCTCCTACAATGAGCAGTTCTTC
NA,TRBV30,NA,TRBJ2-1,CAWSYSGNEQFF,TGTGCCTGGAGTTATTCAGGCAATGAGCAGTTCTTC
NA,TRBV28,few,TRBJ2-1,CASSRVNEQFF,TGTGCCAGCAGTCGTGTCAATGAGCAGTTCTTC
TRBD2,TRBV15,NA,TRBJ2-3,CATSRQAGAPDTQYF,TGTGCCACCAGCAGACAAGCGGGGGCCCCAGATACGCAGTATTTT
NA,TRBV4-2,medium-sized,TRBJ2-2,CASSPGTHTGELFF,TGTGCCAGCAGCCCCGGGACTCACACCGGGGAGCTGTTTTTT
NA,TRBV15,NA,TRBJ2-2,CATTTVENTGELFF,TGTGCCACCACTACGGTGGAGAACACCGGGGAGCTGTTTTTT
NA,TRBV4-2,once,TRBJ1-1,CASSQRRGTEAFF,TGTGCCAGCAGCCAAAGGCGAGGCACTGAAGCTTTCTTT
TRBD1,TRBV4-1,few,TRBJ2-2,CASSQVRLAGTGISGELFF,TGCGCCAGCAGCCAAGTCCGCCTAGCCGGGACAGGGATCTCCGGGGAGCTGTTTTTT